The source of this TCR beta chain is a study of blood T cell repertoires in COVID-19. Overall study context: Sample material is recorded as cDNA or gDNA derived from T cells, B-cell-depleted T cells, or PBMCs.

Germline V gene lookup returns CDR1 KGHDR and CDR2 SFDVKD. The V end was cut by 4 bases, the J end by 4 bases, with 13 bases between. This CDR3 region has 14 residues. Original data processing: How many nucleated cells were present was estimated from reference gene primer amplification. The table came from immunoSEQ multiplex PCR; TCRdb's copy has only in-frame clones and leaves some out. That table furnishes V, J and clone size, whereas the DNA furnished D and trimming. The data contain 110,000 to 150,000 clones, 80% to 90% of them singletons. Sequencing was performed on peripheral blood. The chain is built from TRBV24-1 and TRBJ2-7, with a possible D match to TRBD2 (6 bases). The TCR comes from a man aged 55 to 70 with active or convalescent COVID-19. The chain's CDR3 is CATSETGTPYEQYF. The CDR3 DNA is TGTGCCACCAGTGAAACCGGGACTCCGTACGAGCAGTACTTC.